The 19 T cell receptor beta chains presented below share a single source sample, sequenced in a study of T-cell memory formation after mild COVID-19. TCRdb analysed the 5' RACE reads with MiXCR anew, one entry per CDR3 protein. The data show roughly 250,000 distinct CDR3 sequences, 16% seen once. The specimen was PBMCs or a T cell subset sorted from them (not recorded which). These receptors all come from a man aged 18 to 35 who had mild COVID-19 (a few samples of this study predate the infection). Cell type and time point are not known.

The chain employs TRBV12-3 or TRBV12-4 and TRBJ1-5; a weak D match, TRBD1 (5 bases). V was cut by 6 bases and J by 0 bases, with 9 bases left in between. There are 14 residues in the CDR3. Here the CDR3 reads CASRLQVSNQPQHF. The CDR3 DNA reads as TGTGCCAGCAGGTTACAGGTTAGCAATCAGCCCCAGCATTTT.

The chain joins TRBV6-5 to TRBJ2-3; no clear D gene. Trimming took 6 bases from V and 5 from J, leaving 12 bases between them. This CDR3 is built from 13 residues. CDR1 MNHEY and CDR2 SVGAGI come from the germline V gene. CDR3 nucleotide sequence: TGTGCCAGCAGCATGGCTTTCGGAGATACGCAGTATTTT. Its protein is CASSMAFGDTQYF.

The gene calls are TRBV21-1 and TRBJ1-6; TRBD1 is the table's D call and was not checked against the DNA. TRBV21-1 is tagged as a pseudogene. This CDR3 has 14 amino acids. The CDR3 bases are TGTGCCAGCAGCAAACAGGGGGATAATTCACCCCTCCACTTT. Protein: CASSKQGDNSPLHF.

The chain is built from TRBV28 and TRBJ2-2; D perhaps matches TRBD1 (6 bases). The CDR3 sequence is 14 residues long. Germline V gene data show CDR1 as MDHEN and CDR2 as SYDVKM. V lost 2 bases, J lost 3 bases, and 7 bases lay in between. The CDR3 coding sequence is TGTGCCAGCAGTTTACAGGGGTACACCGGGGAGCTGTTTTTT. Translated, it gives CASSLQGYTGELFF.

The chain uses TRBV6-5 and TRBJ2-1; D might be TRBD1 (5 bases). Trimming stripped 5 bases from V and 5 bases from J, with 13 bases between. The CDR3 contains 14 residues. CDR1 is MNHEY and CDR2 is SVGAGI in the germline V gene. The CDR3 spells CASSRETANNEQFF. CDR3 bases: TGTGCCAGCAGTCGAGAGACAGCCAACAATGAGCAGTTCTTC.

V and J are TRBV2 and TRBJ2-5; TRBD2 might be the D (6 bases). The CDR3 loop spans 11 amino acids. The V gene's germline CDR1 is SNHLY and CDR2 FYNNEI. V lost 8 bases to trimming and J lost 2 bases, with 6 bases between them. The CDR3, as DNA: TGTGCCAGCCGGGAGCAAGAGACCCAGTACTTC. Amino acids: CASREQETQYF. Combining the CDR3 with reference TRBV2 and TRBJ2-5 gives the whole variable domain EPEVTQTPSHQVTQMGQEVILRCVPISNHLYFYWYRQILGQKVEFLVSFYNNEISEKSEIFDDQFSVERPDGSNFTLKIRSTKLEDSAMYFCASREQETQYFGPGTRLLVL.

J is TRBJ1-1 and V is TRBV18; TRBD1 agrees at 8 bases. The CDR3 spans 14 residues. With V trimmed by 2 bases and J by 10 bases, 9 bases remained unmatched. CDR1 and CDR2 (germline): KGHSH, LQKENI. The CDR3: CASSPMDRVGVAFF. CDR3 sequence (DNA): TGTGCCAGCTCACCAATGGACAGGGTCGGGGTAGCTTTCTTT.

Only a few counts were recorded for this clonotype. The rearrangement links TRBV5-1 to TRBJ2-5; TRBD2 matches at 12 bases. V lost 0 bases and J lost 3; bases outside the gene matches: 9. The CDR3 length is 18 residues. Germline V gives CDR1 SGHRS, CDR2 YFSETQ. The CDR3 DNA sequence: TGCGCCAGCAGCTTGGACCTTCCGGCTAGCGGGGGGGAAGAGACCCAGTACTTC. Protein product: CASSLDLPASGGEETQYF.

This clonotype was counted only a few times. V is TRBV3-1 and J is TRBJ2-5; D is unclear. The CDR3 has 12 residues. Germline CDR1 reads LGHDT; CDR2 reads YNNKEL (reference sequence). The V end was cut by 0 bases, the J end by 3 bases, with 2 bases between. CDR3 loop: CASSQDEETQYF. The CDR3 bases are TGTGCCAGCAGCCAAGATGAAGAGACCCAGTACTTC.

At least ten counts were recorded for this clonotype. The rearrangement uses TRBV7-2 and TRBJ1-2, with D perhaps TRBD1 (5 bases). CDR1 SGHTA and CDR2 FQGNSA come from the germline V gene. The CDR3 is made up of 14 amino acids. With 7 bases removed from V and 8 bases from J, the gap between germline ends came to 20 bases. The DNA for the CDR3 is TGTGCCAGCACCCCCCGGGACCCGGGTTTCGGCTACACCTTC. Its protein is CASTPRDPGFGYTF. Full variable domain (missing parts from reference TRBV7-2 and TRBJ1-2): GAGVSQSPSNKVTEKGKDVELRCDPISGHTALYWYRQSLGQGLEFLIYFQGNSAPDKSGLPSDRFSAERTGGSVSTLTIQRTQQEDSAVYLCASTPRDPGFGYTFGSGTRLTVV.

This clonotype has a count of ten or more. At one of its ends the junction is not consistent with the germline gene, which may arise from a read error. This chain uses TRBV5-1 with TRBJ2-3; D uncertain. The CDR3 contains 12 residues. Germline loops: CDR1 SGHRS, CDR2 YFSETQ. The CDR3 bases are TGTGCCAGCAGCTTAACCACAGATACGCAGTATTTT. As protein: CASSLTTDTQYF.

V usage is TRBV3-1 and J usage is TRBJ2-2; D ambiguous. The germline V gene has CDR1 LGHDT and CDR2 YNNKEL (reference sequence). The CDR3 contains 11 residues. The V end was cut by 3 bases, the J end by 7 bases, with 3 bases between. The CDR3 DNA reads TGTGCCAGCAGCCATGTCGGGGAGCTGTTTTTT. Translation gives CASSHVGELFF.

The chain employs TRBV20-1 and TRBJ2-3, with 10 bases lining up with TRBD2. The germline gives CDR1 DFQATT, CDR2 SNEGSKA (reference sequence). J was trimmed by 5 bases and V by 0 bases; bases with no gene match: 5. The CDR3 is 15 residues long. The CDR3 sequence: CSARDPAGGEDTQYF. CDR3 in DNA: TGCAGTGCTAGAGATCCAGCGGGGGGGGAAGATACGCAGTATTTT.

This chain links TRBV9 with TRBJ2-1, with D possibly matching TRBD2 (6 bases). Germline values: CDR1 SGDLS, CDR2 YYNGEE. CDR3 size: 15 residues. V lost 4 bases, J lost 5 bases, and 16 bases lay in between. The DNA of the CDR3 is TGTGCCAGCAGCCCCCCGGGACTGGAGAACAATGAGCAGTTCTTC. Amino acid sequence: CASSPPGLENNEQFF.

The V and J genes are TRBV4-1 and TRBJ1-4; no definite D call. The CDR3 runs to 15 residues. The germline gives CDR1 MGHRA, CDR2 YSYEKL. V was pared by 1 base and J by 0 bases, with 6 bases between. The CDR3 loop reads CASSQVSATNEKLFF. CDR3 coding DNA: TGCGCCAGCAGCCAAGTGAGTGCAACTAATGAAAAACTGTTTTTT.

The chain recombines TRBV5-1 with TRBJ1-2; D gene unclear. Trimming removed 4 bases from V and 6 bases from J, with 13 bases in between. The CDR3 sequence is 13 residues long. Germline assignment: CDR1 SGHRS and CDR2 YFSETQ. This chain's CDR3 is CASSRGDRDGYTF. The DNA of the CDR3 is TGCGCCAGCAGCCGGGGAGATAGAGATGGCTACACCTTC.

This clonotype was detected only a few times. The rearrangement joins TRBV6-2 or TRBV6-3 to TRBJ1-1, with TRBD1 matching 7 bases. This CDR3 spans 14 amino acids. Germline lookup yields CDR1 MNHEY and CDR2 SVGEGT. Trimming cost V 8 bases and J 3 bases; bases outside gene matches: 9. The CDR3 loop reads CASGREDRDTEAFF. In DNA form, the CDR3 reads TGTGCCAGCGGGAGAGAAGACAGGGACACTGAAGCTTTCTTT.

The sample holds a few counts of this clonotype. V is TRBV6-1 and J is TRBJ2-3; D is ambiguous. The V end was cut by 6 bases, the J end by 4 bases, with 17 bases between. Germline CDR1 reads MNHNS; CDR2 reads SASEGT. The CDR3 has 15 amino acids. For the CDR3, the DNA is TGTGCCAGCAGGCAGATCGGTAGCCGGGCAGATACGCAGTATTTT. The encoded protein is CASRQIGSRADTQYF.

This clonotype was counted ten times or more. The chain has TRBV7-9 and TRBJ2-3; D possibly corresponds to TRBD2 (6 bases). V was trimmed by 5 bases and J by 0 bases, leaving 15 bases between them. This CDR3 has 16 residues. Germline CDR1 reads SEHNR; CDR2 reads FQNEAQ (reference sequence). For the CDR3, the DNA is TGTGCCAGCAGCCCCAGATGGGGACTGAGCACAGATACGCAGTATTTT. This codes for CASSPRWGLSTDTQYF.